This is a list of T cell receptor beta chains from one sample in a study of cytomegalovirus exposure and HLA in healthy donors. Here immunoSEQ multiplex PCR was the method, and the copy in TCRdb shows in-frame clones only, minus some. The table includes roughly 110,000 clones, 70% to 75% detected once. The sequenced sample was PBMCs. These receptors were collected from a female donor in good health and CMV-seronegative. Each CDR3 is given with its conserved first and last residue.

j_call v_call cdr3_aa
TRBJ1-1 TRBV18 CASSPETGEITEAFF
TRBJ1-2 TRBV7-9 CASSPLFRGIYGYTF
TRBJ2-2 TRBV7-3 CASSNRNTGELFF
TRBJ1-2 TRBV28 CASSLTENFRDRGGYTF
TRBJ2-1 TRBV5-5 CASTNTGINEQFF
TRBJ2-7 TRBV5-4 CASKTSGNRYEQYF
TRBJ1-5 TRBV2 CASRAGNSLYQPQHF
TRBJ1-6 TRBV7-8 CASSLWGVGYNSPLHF
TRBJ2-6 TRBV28 CASSLFVQSGANVLTF
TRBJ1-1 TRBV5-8 CASSFNRDTEAFF
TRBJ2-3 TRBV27 CASSWGGYTDTQYF
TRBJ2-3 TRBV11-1 CASTLREYTDTQYF
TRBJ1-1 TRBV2 CASRSQTVTNTEAFF
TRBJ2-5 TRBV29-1 CSVETASGIETQYF
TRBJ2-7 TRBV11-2 CASTPTAGRFVEQYF
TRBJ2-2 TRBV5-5 CASSLGLAGVNTGELFF
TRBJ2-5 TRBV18 CASSWDGRNQETQYF
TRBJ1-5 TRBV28 CASTATLGTGGAHQPQHF
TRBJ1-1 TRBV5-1 CASSQTLRQAARNTEAFF
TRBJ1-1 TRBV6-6 CASSLSQGAEAFF
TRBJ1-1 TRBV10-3 CAIGQGAFGTEAFF
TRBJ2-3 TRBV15 CATSRERLAGGADTQYF
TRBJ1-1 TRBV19 CASSDRATNTEAFF
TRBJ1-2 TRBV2 CASSGGDSRGYTF
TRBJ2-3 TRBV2 CASRAGGLTDTQYF
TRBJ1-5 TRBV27 CASSLSGQANQPQHF
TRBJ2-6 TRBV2 CASSELAGASGANVLTF